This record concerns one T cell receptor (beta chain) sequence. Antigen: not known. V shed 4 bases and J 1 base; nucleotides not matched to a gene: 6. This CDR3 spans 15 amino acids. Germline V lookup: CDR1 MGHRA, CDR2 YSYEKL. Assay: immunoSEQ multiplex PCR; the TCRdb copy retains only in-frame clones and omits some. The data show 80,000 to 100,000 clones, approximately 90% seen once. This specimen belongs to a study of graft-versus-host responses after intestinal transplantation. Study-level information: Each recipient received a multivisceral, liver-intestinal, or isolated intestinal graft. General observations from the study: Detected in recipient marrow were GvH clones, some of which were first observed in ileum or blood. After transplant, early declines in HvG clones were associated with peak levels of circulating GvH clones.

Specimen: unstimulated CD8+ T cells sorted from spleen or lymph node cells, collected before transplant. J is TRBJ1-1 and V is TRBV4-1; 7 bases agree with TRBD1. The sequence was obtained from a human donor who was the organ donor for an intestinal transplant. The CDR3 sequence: CASSLQDRTNTEAFF. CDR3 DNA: TGCGCCAGCAGCCTCCAGGACAGGACGAACACTGAAGCTTTCTTT.